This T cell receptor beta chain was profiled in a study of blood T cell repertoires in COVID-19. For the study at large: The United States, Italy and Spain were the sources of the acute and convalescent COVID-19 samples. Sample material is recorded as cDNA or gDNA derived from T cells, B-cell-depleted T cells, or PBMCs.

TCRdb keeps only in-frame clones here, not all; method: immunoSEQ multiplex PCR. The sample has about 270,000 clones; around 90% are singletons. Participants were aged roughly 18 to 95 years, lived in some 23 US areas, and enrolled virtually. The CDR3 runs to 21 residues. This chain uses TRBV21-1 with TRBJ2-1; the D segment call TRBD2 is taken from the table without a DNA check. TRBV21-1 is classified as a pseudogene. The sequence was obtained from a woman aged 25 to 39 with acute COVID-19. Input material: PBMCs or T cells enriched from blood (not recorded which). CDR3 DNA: TGTGCCAGCAGCAATAAACTCCGTGGGGTTAGCGGGACGCGCTCCTACAATGAGCAGTTCTTC. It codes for CASSNKLRGVSGTRSYNEQFF.